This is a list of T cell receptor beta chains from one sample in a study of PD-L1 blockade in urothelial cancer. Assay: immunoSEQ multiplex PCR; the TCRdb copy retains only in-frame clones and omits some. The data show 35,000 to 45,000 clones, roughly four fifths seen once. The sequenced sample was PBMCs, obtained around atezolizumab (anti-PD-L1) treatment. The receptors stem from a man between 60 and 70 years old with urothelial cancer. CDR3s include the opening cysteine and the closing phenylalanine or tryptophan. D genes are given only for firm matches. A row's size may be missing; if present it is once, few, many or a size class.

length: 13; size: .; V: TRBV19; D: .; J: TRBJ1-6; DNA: TGTGCCAGTAGTGCCGCCCAGAATTCACCCCTCCACTTT; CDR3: CASSAAQNSPLHF
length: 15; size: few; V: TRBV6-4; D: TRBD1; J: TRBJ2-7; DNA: TGTGCCAGCAGTGACAGGACAGGGTCCCTCTACGAGCAGTACTTC; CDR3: CASSDRTGSLYEQYF
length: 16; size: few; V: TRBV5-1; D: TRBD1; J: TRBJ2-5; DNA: TGCGCCAGCAGCGGAGGGACAGGGGGATACCAAGAGACCCAGTACTTC; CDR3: CASSGGTGGYQETQYF
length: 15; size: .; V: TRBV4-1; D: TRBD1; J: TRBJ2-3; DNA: TGCGCCAGCAGCCAAGACGACAGGGGGACAGATACGCAGTATTTT; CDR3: CASSQDDRGTDTQYF
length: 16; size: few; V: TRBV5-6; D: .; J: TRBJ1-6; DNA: TGTGCCAGCAGCTTGGTCGGCAGCGGGGATAATTCACCCCTCCACTTT; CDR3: CASSLVGSGDNSPLHF
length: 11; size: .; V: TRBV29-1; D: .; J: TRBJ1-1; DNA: TGCAGCGTCGAGACAGTCCGTGAAGCTTTCTTT; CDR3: CSVETVREAFF
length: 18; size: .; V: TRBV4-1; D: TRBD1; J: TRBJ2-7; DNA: TGCGCCAGCAGCCCCAACCCCTCGGAGGACAGGGGGCTCTACGAGCAGTACTTC; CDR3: CASSPNPSEDRGLYEQYF
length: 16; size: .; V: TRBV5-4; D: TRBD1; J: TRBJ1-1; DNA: TGTGCCAGCAGCCCGGACCCGGACAGGGTGGGCACTGAAGCTTTCTTT; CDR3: CASSPDPDRVGTEAFF
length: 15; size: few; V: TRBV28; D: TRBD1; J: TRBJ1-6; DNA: TGTGCCAGCAGAACCGGGACAGGGATAGATTCACCCCTCCACTTT; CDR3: CASRTGTGIDSPLHF
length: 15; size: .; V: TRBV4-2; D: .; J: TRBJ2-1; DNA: TGTGCCAGCAGTCGGGTGGGAGGAACCTACAATGAGCAGTTCTTC; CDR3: CASSRVGGTYNEQFF
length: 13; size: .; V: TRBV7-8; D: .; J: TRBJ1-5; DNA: TGTGCCAGCACCCGAGGGGGGCGGGAGGCCCAGCATTTT; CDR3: CASTRGGREAQHF
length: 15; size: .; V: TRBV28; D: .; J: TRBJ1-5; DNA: TGTGCCAGCACCCCCCCCAGGGGAGCCCATCAGCCCCAGCATTTT; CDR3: CASTPPRGAHQPQHF
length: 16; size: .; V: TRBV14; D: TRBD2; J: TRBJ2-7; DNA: TGTGCCAGCAGCCAAGATGCGGGGGGGCGGCAACGGGAGCAGTACTTC; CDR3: CASSQDAGGRQREQYF
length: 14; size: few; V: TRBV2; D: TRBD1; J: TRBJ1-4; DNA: TGTGCCAGCAGTGGGGACAGGGGAGGTGAAAAACTGTTTTTT; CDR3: CASSGDRGGEKLFF
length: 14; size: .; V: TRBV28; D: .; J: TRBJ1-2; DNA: TGTGCCATCAAGCCACAGGGTTCTAACTATGGCTACACCTTC; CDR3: CAIKPQGSNYGYTF
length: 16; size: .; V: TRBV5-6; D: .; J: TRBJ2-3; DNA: TGTGCCAGCAGCGGGAAATCGGGACTCAGGGGGGATACGCAGTATTTT; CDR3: CASSGKSGLRGDTQYF
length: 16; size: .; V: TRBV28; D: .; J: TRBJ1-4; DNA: TGTGCCAGCAGTTCCCCCCACGGACAGATATATGAAAAACTGTTTTTT; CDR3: CASSSPHGQIYEKLFF
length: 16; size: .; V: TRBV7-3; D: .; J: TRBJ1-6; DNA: TGTGCCAGCAGCCTTCAGGGAGGGTTAACTAATTCACCCCTCCACTTT; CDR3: CASSLQGGLTNSPLHF
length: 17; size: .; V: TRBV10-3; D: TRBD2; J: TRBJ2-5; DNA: TGTGCCATCAGTGAGTCCCTCGGACTAGCGGGGAGGGAGACCCAGTACTTC; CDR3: CAISESLGLAGRETQYF
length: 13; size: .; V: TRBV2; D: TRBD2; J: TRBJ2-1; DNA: TGTGCCAGCCTCGGACTAGCGTGGAATGAGCAGTTCTTC; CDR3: CASLGLAWNEQFF
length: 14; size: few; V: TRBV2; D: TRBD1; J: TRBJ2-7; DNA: TGTGCCAGCAGTGGCGACAGGGCAAGGAACGAGCAGTACTTC; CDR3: CASSGDRARNEQYF
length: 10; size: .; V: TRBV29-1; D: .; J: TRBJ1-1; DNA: TGCAGCGCCATGAACACTGAAGCTTTCTTT; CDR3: CSAMNTEAFF
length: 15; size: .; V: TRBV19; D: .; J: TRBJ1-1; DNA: TGTGCCAGTAGTATGTGGGGGGGATCGAACACTGAAGCTTTCTTT; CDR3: CASSMWGGSNTEAFF
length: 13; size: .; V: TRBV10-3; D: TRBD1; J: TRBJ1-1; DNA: TGTGCCATCAGTGTACAGGGGGCAAAGGGAGCTTTCTTT; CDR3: CAISVQGAKGAFF
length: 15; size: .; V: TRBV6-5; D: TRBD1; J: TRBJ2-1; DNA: TGTGCCAGCAATTCCGGGACAGGGGCCCTAGGGGAGCAGTTCTTC; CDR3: CASNSGTGALGEQFF
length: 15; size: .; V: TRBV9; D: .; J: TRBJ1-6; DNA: TGTGCCAGCAGCGTATCCCCCGGGAATAATTCACCCCTCCACTTT; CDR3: CASSVSPGNNSPLHF
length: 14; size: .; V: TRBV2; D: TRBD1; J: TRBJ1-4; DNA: TGTGCCAGCAGTGGAGGGGGCGCAGGTGAAAAACTGTTTTTT; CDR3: CASSGGGAGEKLFF
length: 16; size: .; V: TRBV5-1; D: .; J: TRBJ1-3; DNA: TGCGCCAGCAGCTTGGGTTCCGGGGGGCATGGAAACACCATATATTTT; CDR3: CASSLGSGGHGNTIYF
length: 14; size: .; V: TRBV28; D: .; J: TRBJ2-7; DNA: TGTGCCAGCAGTCGGACAAGCCTCTCCTACGAGCAGTACTTC; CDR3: CASSRTSLSYEQYF
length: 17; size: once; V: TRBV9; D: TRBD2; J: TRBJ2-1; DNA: TGTGCCAGCAGCCTTGGCGCTAGCGGGGGCCATTACAATGAGCAGTTCTTC; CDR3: CASSLGASGGHYNEQFF
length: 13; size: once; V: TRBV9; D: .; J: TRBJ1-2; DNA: TGTGCCAGCAGCGCCGGCACAGGGAAAGGCTACACCTTC; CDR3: CASSAGTGKGYTF
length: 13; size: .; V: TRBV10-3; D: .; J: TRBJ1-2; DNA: TGTGCCATCAGTGAGATCGAGAGCTATGGCTACACCTTC; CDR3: CAISEIESYGYTF
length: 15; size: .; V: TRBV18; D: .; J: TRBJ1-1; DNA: TGTGCCAGCTCACCGACCCAGGGCATGAACACTGAAGCTTTCTTT; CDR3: CASSPTQGMNTEAFF
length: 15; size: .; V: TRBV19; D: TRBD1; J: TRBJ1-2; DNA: TGTGCCAGTAGGGGCCGGGACAGATCTAACTATGGCTACACCTTC; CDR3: CASRGRDRSNYGYTF
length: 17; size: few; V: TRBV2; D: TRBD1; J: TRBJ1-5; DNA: TGTGCCAGCAGTTCCCCAGGGGGATCAGGGAGCAATCAGCCCCAGCATTTT; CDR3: CASSSPGGSGSNQPQHF
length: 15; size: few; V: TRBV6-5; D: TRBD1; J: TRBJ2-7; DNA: TGTGCCAGCAGTTACTCCGAGACAGGGGGCTACGAGCAGTACTTC; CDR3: CASSYSETGGYEQYF
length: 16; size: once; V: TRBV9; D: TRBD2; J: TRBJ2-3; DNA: TGTGCCAGCAGCCCCCGAGCGGGGGGGGGCACAGATACGCAGTATTTT; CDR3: CASSPRAGGGTDTQYF
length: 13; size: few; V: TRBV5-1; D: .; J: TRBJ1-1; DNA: TGCGCCAGCAGCTCCAACTTTGACACTGAAGCTTTCTTT; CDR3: CASSSNFDTEAFF
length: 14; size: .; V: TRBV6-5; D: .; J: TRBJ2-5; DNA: TGTGCCAGCAGTGCCCCAGGGGCTGGGGAGACCCAGTACTTC; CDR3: CASSAPGAGETQYF
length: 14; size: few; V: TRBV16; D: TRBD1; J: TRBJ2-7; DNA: TGTGCCAGCAGCCAGAAGGGACAGGGATACGAGCAGTACTTC; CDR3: CASSQKGQGYEQYF
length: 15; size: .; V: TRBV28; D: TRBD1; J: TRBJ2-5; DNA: TGTGCCAGCAGTCGTCCCGGGACAGGGAAAGAGACCCAGTACTTC; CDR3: CASSRPGTGKETQYF
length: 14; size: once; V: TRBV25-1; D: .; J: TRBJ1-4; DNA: TGTGCCAGCAGTCTGGCGGCTGCTAATGAAAAACTGTTTTTT; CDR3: CASSLAAANEKLFF
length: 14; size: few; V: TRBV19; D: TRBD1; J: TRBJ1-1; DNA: TGTGCCAGTAGGCTCAGGGGGCTAGGGACTGAAGCTTTCTTT; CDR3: CASRLRGLGTEAFF
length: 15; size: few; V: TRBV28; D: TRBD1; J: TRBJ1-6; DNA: TGTGCCAGCAGTTTCTCCGGACAGGGCAATTCACCCCTCCACTTT; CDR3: CASSFSGQGNSPLHF
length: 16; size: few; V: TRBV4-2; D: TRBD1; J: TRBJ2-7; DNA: TGTGCCAGCAGCCAAGAGTCAGGGGGTCGGGACTACGAGCAGTACTTC; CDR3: CASSQESGGRDYEQYF